The rows below give T cell receptor beta chains drawn from one sample of a study. TCRdb analysed the 5' RACE reads with MiXCR anew, one entry per CDR3 protein. The repertoire holds about 32,000 distinct CDR3 sequences, over 25% seen once, with about 2.2% in the top ten. What was sequenced was tumor-infiltrating Tregs sorted from the breast tumor. All receptors come from a female donor with breast cancer. CDR3s include the opening cysteine and the closing phenylalanine or tryptophan. The D gene is left open where the match is weak. Rows give clone size only sometimes, using once, few, many, or a class for an expanded clone.

v_call,clone_size,cdr3_length,d_call,j_call,cdr3_nt,cdr3_aa
TRBV9,many,15,TRBD2,TRBJ2-3,TGTGCCAGCAGCCAGGGGACTAGCGTGTGGGATACGCAGTATTTT,CASSQGTSVWDTQYF
TRBV6-5,.,15,TRBD2,TRBJ2-2,TGTGCCAGCAGTTACGCCGGGACTAGCGCCGGGGAGCTGTTTTTT,CASSYAGTSAGELFF
TRBV29-1,.,13,.,TRBJ1-1,TGCAGCGTTGGGTGGACTATGAACACTGAAGCTTTCTTT,CSVGWTMNTEAFF
TRBV28,many,15,.,TRBJ2-7,TGTGCCAGCAGGCAAGACCGACTTGGAACCTACGAGCAGTACTTC,CASRQDRLGTYEQYF
TRBV5-5,.,15,TRBD2,TRBJ2-1,TGTGCCAGCAGCTTGAGACTAGCGAGAGGGGATGAGCAGTTCTTC,CASSLRLARGDEQFF
TRBV27,many,12,TRBD1,TRBJ1-2,TGTGCCAGCAGGACAGGGGTCCATGGCTACACCTTC,CASRTGVHGYTF
TRBV12-3/TRBV12-4,.,18,.,TRBJ2-1,TGTGCCAGCAGTCAACGGACCGTTACTCTAAGCTCCTACAATGAGCAGTTCTTC,CASSQRTVTLSSYNEQFF
TRBV29-1,.,12,.,TRBJ1-1,TGCAGCGTGACTGGCATGAACACTGAAGCTTTCTTT,CSVTGMNTEAFF
TRBV6-6,.,15,.,TRBJ1-5,TGTGCCAGCAGTTACTCGGCTGGTAGCAATCAGCCCCAGCATTTT,CASSYSAGSNQPQHF
TRBV5-1,.,13,.,TRBJ2-1,TGTGCCAGCAGCTTGTGGCGTTACAATGAGCAGTTCTTC,CASSLWRYNEQFF
TRBV7-2,.,15,.,TRBJ1-3,TGTGCCAGCAGCTCGGATCGAGGGCCTGGAAACACCATATATTTT,CASSSDRGPGNTIYF
TRBV4-1,many,20,TRBD2,TRBJ2-7,TGCGCCAGCAGCCAAGCATCGGGGGGGGGACTAGCGGGAATTACCTACGAGCAGTACTTC,CASSQASGGGLAGITYEQYF
TRBV6-5,.,15,.,TRBJ2-3,TGTGCCAGCAGTTACTCAGCGGCCCGCACAGATACGCAGTATTTT,CASSYSAARTDTQYF
TRBV20-1,many,15,.,TRBJ2-6,TGCAGTGCTCCGCCTAGCTCCGGTGGGGCCAACGTCCTGACTTTC,CSAPPSSGGANVLTF
TRBV6-1,.,14,.,TRBJ1-3,TGTGCCAGCAGTGAATACAGCCGGGAGGACACCATATATTTT,CASSEYSREDTIYF
TRBV4-1,many,15,TRBD2,TRBJ2-7,TGCGCCAGCAGCCAAGCAGGGACTAGCGGGAGGTTGTGGTACTTC,CASSQAGTSGRLWYF
TRBV30,.,13,TRBD1,TRBJ1-5,TGTGCCTGGGATCAGGGGGCGAATCAGCCCCAGCATTTT,CAWDQGANQPQHF
TRBV3-1,.,15,.,TRBJ2-2,TGTGCCAGCAGCCAGTACAGCGTGAACACCGGGGAGCTGTTTTTT,CASSQYSVNTGELFF
TRBV6-5,.,14,TRBD1,TRBJ1-1,TGTGCCAGCAGTTACCTCGACAGGGCTAGTGAAGCTTTCTTT,CASSYLDRASEAFF
TRBV12-3/TRBV12-4,.,14,.,TRBJ1-1,TGTGCCAGCAGTTTAAGGGCCCTGTGGACTGAAGCTTTCTTT,CASSLRALWTEAFF